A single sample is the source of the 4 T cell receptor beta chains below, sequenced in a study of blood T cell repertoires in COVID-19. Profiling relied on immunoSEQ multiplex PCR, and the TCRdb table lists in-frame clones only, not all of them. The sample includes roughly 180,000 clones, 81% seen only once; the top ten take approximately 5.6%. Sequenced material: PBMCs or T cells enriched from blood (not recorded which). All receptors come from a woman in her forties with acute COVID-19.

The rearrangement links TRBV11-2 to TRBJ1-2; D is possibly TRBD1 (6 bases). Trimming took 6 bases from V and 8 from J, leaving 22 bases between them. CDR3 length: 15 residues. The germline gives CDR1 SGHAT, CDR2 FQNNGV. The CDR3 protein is CASSSTGNPKRGYTF. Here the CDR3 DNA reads TGTGCCAGCAGTTCCACAGGGAATCCCAAGCGGGGCTACACCTTC. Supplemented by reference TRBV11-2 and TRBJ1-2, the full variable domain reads EAGVAQSPRYKIIEKRQSVAFWCNPISGHATLYWYQQILGQGPKLLIQFQNNGVVDDSQLPKDRFSAERLKGVDSTLKIQPAKLEDSAVYLCASSSTGNPKRGYTFGSGTRLTVV.

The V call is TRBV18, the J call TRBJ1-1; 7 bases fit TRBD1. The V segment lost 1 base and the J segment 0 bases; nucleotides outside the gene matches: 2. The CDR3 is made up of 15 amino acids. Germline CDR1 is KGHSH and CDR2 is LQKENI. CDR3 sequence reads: CASSPQTGLNTEAFF. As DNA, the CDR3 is TGTGCCAGCTCACCACAGACAGGGTTGAACACTGAAGCTTTCTTT.

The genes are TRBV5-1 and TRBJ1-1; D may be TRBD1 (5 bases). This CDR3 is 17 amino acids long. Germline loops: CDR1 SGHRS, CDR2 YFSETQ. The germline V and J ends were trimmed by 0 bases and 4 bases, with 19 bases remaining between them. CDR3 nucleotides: TGCGCCAGCAGCTTGGAGGGGATTAACCCGGGGGGCACTGAAGCTTTCTTT. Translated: CASSLEGINPGGTEAFF.

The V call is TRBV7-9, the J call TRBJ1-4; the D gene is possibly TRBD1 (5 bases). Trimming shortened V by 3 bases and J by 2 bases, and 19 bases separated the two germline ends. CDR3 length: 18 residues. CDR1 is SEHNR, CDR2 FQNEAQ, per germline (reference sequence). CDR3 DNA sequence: TGTGCCAGCAGCTTTTCCAGGGAGGGGTATATCACTAATGAAAAACTGTTTTTT. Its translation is CASSFSREGYITNEKLFF.